This T cell receptor beta chain comes out of a study of blood T cell repertoires in COVID-19. Turning to the study itself: From T cells, B-cell-depleted T cells, or PBMCs came the material, which was cDNA or gDNA.

Germline V gene sequence: CDR1 LNHNV, CDR2 YYDKDF (reference sequence). CDR3 length: 15 residues. V dropped 0 bases and J dropped 0 bases, with 6 bases sitting between them. Profiling relied on immunoSEQ multiplex PCR, and the TCRdb table lists in-frame clones only, not all of them. The sample includes around 80,000 clones, 84% of them seen just once. The receptor was isolated from a human donor in a cohort sampled during active COVID-19. Specimen: peripheral blood. The gene calls are TRBV15 and TRBJ1-5; no definite D call. CDR3 bases: TGTGCCACCAGCAGAGATCAGGCTAGCAATCAGCCCCAGCATTTT. This gives the protein CATSRDQASNQPQHF.